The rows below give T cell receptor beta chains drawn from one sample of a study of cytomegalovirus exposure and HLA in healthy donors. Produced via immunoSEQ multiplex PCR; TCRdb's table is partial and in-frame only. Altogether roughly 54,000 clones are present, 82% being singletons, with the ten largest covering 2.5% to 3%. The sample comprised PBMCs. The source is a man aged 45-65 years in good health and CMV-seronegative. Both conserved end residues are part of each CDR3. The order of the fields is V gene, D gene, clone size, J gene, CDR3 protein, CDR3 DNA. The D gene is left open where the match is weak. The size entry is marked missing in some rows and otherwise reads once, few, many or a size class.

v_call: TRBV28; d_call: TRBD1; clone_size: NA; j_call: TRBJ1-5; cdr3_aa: CASSSGQDLYSNQPQHF; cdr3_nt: TGTGCCAGCAGTTCGGGACAGGACTTGTATAGCAATCAGCCCCAGCATTTT
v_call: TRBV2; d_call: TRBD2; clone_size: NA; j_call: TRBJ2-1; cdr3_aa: CASGGDYNEQFF; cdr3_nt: TGTGCCAGCGGGGGGGACTACAATGAGCAGTTCTTC
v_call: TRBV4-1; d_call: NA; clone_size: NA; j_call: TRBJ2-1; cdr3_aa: CASSQESGFEQFF; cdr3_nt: TGCGCCAGCAGCCAAGAATCAGGGTTTGAGCAGTTCTTC
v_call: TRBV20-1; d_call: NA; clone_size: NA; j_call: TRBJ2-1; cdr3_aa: CSAAPGVEQFF; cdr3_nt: TGCAGTGCAGCACCGGGGGTTGAGCAGTTCTTC
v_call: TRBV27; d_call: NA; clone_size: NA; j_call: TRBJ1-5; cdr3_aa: CASSLGLNSNQPQHF; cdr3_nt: TGTGCCAGCAGTTTGGGACTTAATAGCAATCAGCCCCAGCATTTT
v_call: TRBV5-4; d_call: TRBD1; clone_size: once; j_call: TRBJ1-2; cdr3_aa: CASSTPPGTGGFRTF; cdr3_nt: TGTGCCAGCAGCACTCCCCCCGGGACAGGGGGCTTTAGGACCTTC
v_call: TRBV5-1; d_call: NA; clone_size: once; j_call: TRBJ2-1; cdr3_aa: CASSLGGPGNEQFF; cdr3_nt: TGCGCCAGCAGCTTGGGGGGGCCGGGCAATGAGCAGTTCTTC
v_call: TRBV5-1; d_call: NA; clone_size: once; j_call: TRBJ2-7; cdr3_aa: CASSLEALANNHEQYF; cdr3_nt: TGCGCCAGCAGCTTGGAGGCTCTAGCTAATAACCACGAGCAGTACTTC
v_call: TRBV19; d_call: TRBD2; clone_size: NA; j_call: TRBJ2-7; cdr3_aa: CASSPRPVAGGRDYEQYF; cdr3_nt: TGTGCCAGTAGTCCACGTCCAGTAGCGGGGGGGAGAGATTACGAGCAGTACTTC
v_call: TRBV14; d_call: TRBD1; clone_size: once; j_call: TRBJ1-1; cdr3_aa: CASSHNRGAFF; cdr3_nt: TGTGCCAGCAGCCATAACAGGGGAGCTTTCTTT
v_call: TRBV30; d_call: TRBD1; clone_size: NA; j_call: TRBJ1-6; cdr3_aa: CAWTIDRGNSPLHF; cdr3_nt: TGTGCCTGGACCATTGACAGGGGAAATTCACCCCTCCACTTT
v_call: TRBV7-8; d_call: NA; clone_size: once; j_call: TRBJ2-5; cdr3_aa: CASRRGGLETQYF; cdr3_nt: TGTGCCAGCAGGAGGGGGGGCCTGGAGACCCAGTACTTC
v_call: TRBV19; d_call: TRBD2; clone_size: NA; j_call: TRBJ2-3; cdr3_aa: CASSIGAGIGTDTQYF; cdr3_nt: TGTGCCAGTAGTATAGGAGCGGGGATCGGGACAGATACGCAGTATTTT
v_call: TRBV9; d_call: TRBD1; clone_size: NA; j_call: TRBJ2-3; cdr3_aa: CASSVGQGADTQYF; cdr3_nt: TGTGCCAGCAGCGTAGGACAGGGCGCAGATACGCAGTATTTT
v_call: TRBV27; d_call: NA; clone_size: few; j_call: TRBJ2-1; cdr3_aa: CASSSLGYEQFF; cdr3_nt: TGTGCCAGCAGTTCCCTAGGCTATGAGCAGTTCTTC
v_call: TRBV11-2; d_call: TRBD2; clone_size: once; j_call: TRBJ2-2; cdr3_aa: CASSTGLAGGRTGELFF; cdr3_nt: TGTGCCAGCAGCACCGGACTAGCGGGGGGGCGAACCGGGGAGCTGTTTTTT